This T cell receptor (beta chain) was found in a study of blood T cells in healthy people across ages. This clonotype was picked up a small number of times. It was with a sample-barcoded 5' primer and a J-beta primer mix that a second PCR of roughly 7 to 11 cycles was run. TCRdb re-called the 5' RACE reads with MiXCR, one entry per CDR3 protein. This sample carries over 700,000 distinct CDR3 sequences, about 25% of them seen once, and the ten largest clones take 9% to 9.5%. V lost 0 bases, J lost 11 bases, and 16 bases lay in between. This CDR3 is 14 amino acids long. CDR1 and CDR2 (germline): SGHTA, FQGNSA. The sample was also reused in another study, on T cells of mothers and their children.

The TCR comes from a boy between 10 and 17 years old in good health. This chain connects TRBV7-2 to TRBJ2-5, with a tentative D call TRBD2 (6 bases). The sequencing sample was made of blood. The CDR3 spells CASSLAALAQEQYF. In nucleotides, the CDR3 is TGTGCCAGCAGCTTAGCCGCCCTAGCGCAAGAGCAGTACTTC.